These 24 T cell receptor beta chains originate from one sample sequenced in a study of identical twins. MiXCR, applied by TCRdb to the 5' RACE reads, yields one record per CDR3 protein. This table has 450,000 or so distinct CDR3 sequences, more than 13% appearing once. These sequences were also reported in another study, on yellow fever vaccine responses in identical twins.

The sequencing sample was made of CD4+ T cells sorted from blood. These TCRs come from a woman under 30 in good health.

The J gene is TRBJ2-1, the V gene TRBV2, with 9 bases fitting TRBD1. This CDR3 has 15 amino acids. V gave up 7 bases and J gave up 7 bases; unmatched junction bases: 11. CDR1 is SNHLY, CDR2 FYNNEI, per germline. CDR3 amino acids: CASIIPGTGNNEQFF. Here the CDR3 DNA reads TGTGCCAGCATTATACCCGGGACAGGGAATAATGAGCAGTTCTTC.

The CDR3 loop reads CASSVSVGPGQLANTGELFF. The DNA of the CDR3 is TGTGCCAGCAGTGTTTCGGTCGGCCCGGGTCAGTTAGCGAACACCGGGGAGCTGTTTTTT. This chain uses TRBV2 with TRBJ2-2; no clear D. CDR1 and CDR2 from the germline V gene are SNHLY and FYNNEI. V lost 4 bases and J lost 0, with 24 bases in between. The CDR3 runs to 20 residues.

The sample holds a few counts of this clonotype. V is TRBV29-1 and J is TRBJ1-1; 7 bases align to TRBD1. The germline V gene has CDR1 SQVTM and CDR2 ANQGSEA. CDR3 length: 13 amino acids. The trim removed 3 bases at V and 14 bases at J, leaving 15 bases unmatched. This CDR3 is CSVDKGAVTDVFF. The CDR3 region has the DNA TGCAGCGTTGACAAGGGGGCAGTGACCGATGTATTCTTT.

The chain uses TRBV4-1 and TRBJ2-3; TRBD1 agrees at 9 bases. The CDR3 covers 17 residues. The germline CDR1 and CDR2 sequences are MGHRA and YSYEKL. V shed 1 base, J shed 1 base, and the junction held 6 bases outside the gene matches. The CDR3 nucleotides are TGCGCCAGCAGCCAAGTCGGTCGGGACAGGGGCACAGATACGCAGTATTTT. The encoded protein is CASSQVGRDRGTDTQYF.

The chain uses TRBV20-1 and TRBJ2-7, with 8 bases aligning to TRBD2. Germline V gives CDR1 DFQATT, CDR2 SNEGSKA (reference sequence). V lost 5 bases and J lost 6; bases outside the gene matches: 9. The length of the CDR3 is 13 residues. CDR3 residues: CSAGGLAGTEQYF. CDR3 coding DNA: TGCAGTGCTGGAGGACTAGCTGGTACCGAGCAGTACTTC.

This clonotype was recorded a few times. V gene TRBV15 combines with J gene TRBJ2-4; perhaps D is TRBD1 or TRBD2 (5 bases each). Germline CDR1 reads LNHNV; CDR2 reads YYDKDF (reference sequence). V was shortened by 0 bases and J by 6 bases, with 15 bases between the two germline ends. The CDR3 is 16 amino acids. The CDR3 reads CATSRDQGAGTNIQYF. The CDR3 nucleotides are TGTGCCACCAGCAGAGATCAGGGTGCGGGTACAAACATTCAGTACTTC.

This clonotype has only a few counts. The gene calls are TRBV28 and TRBJ2-4, with D perhaps matching TRBD1 (8 bases). CDR1 is MDHEN, CDR2 SYDVKM, per germline. The CDR3 is 15 residues long. V lost 6 bases and J 5 bases, leaving 17 bases between the germline ends. CDR3 residues: CASRKDRGGENIQYF. The CDR3 DNA reads as TGTGCCAGCAGGAAAGACAGGGGAGGGGAAAACATTCAGTACTTC.

V gene TRBV5-1 combines with J gene TRBJ2-3; 10 nucleotides agree with TRBD1. Germline V CDR1 and CDR2: SGHRS, YFSETQ. The CDR3 consists of 15 residues. V was pared by 0 bases and J by 5 bases, with 3 bases of the junction left unmatched. For the CDR3, the DNA is TGCGCCAGCAGCTTGGCGGGGACAGGGGTAGATACGCAGTATTTT. Amino acid sequence: CASSLAGTGVDTQYF.

The chain recombines TRBV11-2 with TRBJ2-4, with 7 positions matching TRBD1. This CDR3 is built from 14 residues. V shed 4 bases, J shed 8 bases, and the junction held 8 bases outside the gene matches. Germline V lookup: CDR1 SGHAT, CDR2 FQNNGV. CDR3 bases: TGTGCCAGCAGCTCGACAGGGTCTATTGACATTCAGTACTTC. Protein sequence: CASSSTGSIDIQYF.

This clonotype was counted ten times or more. This sequence joins TRBV7-8 and TRBJ1-3; perhaps TRBD1 as D (5 bases). The germline V and J ends were trimmed by 4 bases and 4 bases, with 11 bases remaining between them. The CDR3 has 14 residues. CDR1 SGHVS and CDR2 FQNEAQ come from the germline V gene. CDR3 nucleotide sequence: TGTGCCAGCAGCTGGGGCTGGGGAGGAAACACCATATATTTT. It specifies CASSWGWGGNTIYF.

The J gene is TRBJ2-3, the V gene TRBV7-9; D is possibly TRBD2 (6 bases). Germline V gives CDR1 SEHNR, CDR2 FQNEAQ (reference sequence). There are 17 residues in the CDR3. V was trimmed by 3 bases and J by 4 bases, leaving 20 bases between them. CDR3 residues: CASSFLRDFPSPDTQYF. The CDR3 DNA reads as TGTGCCAGCAGCTTCCTGCGGGACTTCCCGTCCCCAGATACGCAGTATTTT.

This clonotype was counted a single time. This sequence joins TRBV20-1 and TRBJ2-3, with D possibly being TRBD2 (6 bases). The V and J ends lost 6 bases and 0 bases respectively, with 16 bases between them. Germline assignment: CDR1 DFQATT and CDR2 SNEGSKA (reference sequence). The CDR3 has 15 amino acids. The CDR3 DNA follows: TGCAGTGCGAGCCGGAGGGCTAGCAGCACAGATACGCAGTATTTT. It translates to CSASRRASSTDTQYF.

This clonotype has more than one count but fewer than ten. This sequence joins TRBV5-1 and TRBJ2-1; 7 bases fit TRBD2. Germline values: CDR1 SGHRS, CDR2 YFSETQ. Trimming removed 4 bases from V and 8 bases from J; junction bases left unmatched: 12. The CDR3 contains 15 residues. The CDR3, as DNA: TGCGCCAGCAGCCCCGGACTAGTAAGGCCCCATGAGCAGTTCTTC. This translates into CASSPGLVRPHEQFF.

The chain links TRBV7-2 to TRBJ2-3, with a weak D call TRBD2 (5 bases). Germline values: CDR1 SGHTA, CDR2 FQGNSA. The CDR3 is 15 amino acids. V was pared by 2 bases and J by 6 bases, with 15 bases between. CDR3 sequence: CASSLSRGPGDTQYF. The CDR3, as DNA: TGTGCCAGCAGCTTATCTCGAGGGCCGGGGGATACGCAGTATTTT. The variable domain in full, completed from reference TRBV7-2 and TRBJ2-3, reads GAGVSQSPSNKVTEKGKDVELRCDPISGHTALYWYRQSLGQGLEFLIYFQGNSAPDKSGLPSDRFSAERTGGSVSTLTIQRTQQEDSAVYLCASSLSRGPGDTQYFGPGTRLTVL.

The chain has TRBV10-3 and TRBJ2-1, with 13 bases lining up with TRBD2. CDR1 and CDR2 (germline): ENHRY, SYGVKD. This CDR3 has 17 amino acids. V lost 10 bases to trimming and J lost 7 bases; unmatched junction nucleotides: 16. As DNA, the CDR3 is TGTGCCACGGCAGGCAGGGGACTAGCGGGGTCTCGGAATGAGCAGTTCTTC. Translated, it gives CATAGRGLAGSRNEQFF.

A few counts support this clonotype. The chain carries TRBV5-1 and TRBJ2-7; 9 nucleotides line up with TRBD1. Germline V lookup: CDR1 SGHRS, CDR2 YFSETQ. The trim removed 4 bases at V and 9 bases at J, leaving 11 bases unmatched. The CDR3 loop spans 14 amino acids. This chain's CDR3 is CASSVDRGTGAQYF. CDR3 nucleotides: TGCGCCAGCAGCGTGGACAGGGGCACGGGAGCGCAGTACTTC.

The J gene is TRBJ2-7, the V gene TRBV11-2; TRBD1 agrees at 8 bases. J gave up 1 base and V 5 bases, and 10 bases lay outside the gene matches. Germline assignment: CDR1 SGHAT and CDR2 FQNNGV. The CDR3 is 16 amino acids. The CDR3 loop reads CASSTPEDRVSYEQYF. The DNA for the CDR3 is TGTGCCAGCAGCACTCCGGAGGACAGGGTATCCTACGAGCAGTACTTC.

The gene calls are TRBV13 and TRBJ2-7, with no clear D. V was pared by 0 bases and J by 2 bases, with 11 bases between. The V gene's germline CDR1 is PRHDT and CDR2 FYEKMQ (reference sequence). There are 15 residues in the CDR3. The CDR3 loop is CASSLGARRAYEQYF. The DNA for the CDR3 is TGTGCCAGCAGCTTAGGCGCCCGAAGAGCCTACGAGCAGTACTTC.

The chain employs TRBV11-2 and TRBJ1-3; D gene ambiguous. Between the trimmed V and J ends, which lost 1 base and 2 bases, there was a span of 12 bases. CDR1 is SGHAT and CDR2 is FQNNGV in the germline V gene. CDR3 length equals 16 residues. The CDR3 region is CASSLARSSAGNTIYF. CDR3 coding DNA: TGTGCCAGCAGCTTAGCGAGGTCTTCAGCTGGAAACACCATATATTTT.

The CDR3 sequence: CASRKDRGQGWSYGYTF. The CDR3 DNA follows: TGTGCCAGCAGGAAGGATAGGGGGCAGGGCTGGAGCTATGGCTACACCTTC. The chain has TRBV12-3 or TRBV12-4 and TRBJ1-2, with 7 bases aligning to TRBD1. Losses at the gene ends were 6 bases for V and 4 bases for J; bases not matched to a gene: 17. This CDR3 is 17 amino acids long.

This clonotype was counted only a few times. The rearrangement links TRBV4-3 to TRBJ1-1, with D tentatively TRBD1 (5 bases). Germline V gene lookup returns CDR1 LGHNA and CDR2 YSLEER. V shed 0 bases and J shed 4 bases, with 15 bases lying between them. CDR3 length: 16 residues. CDR3 amino acids: CASSQDLGLPATEAFF. CDR3 DNA sequence: TGCGCCAGCAGCCAAGATTTGGGACTCCCCGCCACTGAAGCTTTCTTT.

This clonotype was counted a few times. The chain is built from TRBV7-8 and TRBJ2-3; D not certain. The CDR3 consists of 13 residues. V was cut by 4 bases and J by 5 bases, with 10 bases left in between. CDR1 is SGHVS, CDR2 FQNEAQ, per germline. As DNA, the CDR3 is TGTGCCAGCAGCTCCCTCGGCCTAGATACGCAGTATTTT. Amino acid sequence: CASSSLGLDTQYF.

V usage is TRBV20-1 and J usage is TRBJ2-1, with 10 bases fitting TRBD2. With V trimmed by 0 bases and J by 8 bases, 7 bases remained unmatched. The CDR3 runs 15 residues. Germline CDR1 is DFQATT and CDR2 is SNEGSKA (reference sequence). Here the CDR3 DNA reads TGCAGTGCTAGAGATCCAGCGGGGGGGAGGGATGAGCAGTTCTTC. It translates to CSARDPAGGRDEQFF.

This rearrangement joins TRBV20-1 to TRBJ2-3; D unresolved. Per germline, CDR1 DFQATT and CDR2 SNEGSKA (reference sequence). This CDR3 comprises 16 residues. Trimming took 3 bases from V and 3 from J, leaving 19 bases between them. The CDR3: CSASGRYVGATDTQYF. The DNA of the CDR3 is TGCAGTGCTAGTGGTCGATACGTTGGCGCAACAGATACGCAGTATTTT.